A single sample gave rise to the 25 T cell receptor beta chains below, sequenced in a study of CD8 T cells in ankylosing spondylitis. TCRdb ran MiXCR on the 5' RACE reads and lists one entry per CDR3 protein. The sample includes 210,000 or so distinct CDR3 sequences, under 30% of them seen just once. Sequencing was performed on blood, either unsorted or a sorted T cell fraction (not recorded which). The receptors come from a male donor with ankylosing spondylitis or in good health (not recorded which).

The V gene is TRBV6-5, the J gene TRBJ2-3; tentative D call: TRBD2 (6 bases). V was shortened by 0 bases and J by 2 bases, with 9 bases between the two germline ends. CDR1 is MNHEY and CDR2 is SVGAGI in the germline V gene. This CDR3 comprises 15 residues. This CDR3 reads CASSYSGTFTDTQYF. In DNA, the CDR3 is TGTGCCAGCAGTTACTCCGGGACTTTCACAGATACGCAGTATTTT.

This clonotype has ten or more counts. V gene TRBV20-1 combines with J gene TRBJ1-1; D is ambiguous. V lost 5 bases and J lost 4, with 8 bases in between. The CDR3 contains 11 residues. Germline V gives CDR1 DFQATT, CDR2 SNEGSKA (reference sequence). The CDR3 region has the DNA TGCAGTGCTCGGCGCAGCACTGAAGCTTTCTTT. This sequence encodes CSARRSTEAFF.

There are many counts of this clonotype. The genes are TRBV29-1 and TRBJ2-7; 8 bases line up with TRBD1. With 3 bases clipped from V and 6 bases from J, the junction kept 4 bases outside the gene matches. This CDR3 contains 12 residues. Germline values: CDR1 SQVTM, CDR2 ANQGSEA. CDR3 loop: CSVDSGQAEQYF. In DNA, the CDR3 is TGCAGCGTTGATTCGGGACAGGCCGAGCAGTACTTC.

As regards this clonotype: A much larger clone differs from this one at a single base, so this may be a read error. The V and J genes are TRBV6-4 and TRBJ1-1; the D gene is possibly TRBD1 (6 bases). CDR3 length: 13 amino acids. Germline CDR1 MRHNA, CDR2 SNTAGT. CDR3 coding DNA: TGTGCCAGCAGCGCTACAGGGAACACTAAAGCTTTCTTT. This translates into CASSATGNTKAFF.

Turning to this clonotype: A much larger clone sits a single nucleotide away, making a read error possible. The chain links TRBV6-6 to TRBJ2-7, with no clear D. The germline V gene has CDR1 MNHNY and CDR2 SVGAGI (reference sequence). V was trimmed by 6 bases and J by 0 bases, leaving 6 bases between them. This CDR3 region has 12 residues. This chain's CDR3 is CASRDPSYEQYF. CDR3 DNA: TGTGCCAGCAGGGACCCCTCCTACGAGCAGTACTTC.

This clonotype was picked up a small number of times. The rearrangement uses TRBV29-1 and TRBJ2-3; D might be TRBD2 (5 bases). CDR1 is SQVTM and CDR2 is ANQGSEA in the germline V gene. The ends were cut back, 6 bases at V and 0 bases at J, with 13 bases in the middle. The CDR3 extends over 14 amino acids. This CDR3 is CSVGIGSSTDTQYF. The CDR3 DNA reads TGCAGCGTCGGGATTGGTAGTAGCACAGATACGCAGTATTTT.

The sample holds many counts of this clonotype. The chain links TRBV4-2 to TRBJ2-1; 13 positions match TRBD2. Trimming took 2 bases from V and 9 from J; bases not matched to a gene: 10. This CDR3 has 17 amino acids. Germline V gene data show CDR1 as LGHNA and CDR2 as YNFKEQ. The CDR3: CASSQITSGRASVEQFF. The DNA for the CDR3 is TGTGCCAGCAGCCAAATAACTAGCGGGAGGGCCTCTGTTGAGCAGTTCTTC.

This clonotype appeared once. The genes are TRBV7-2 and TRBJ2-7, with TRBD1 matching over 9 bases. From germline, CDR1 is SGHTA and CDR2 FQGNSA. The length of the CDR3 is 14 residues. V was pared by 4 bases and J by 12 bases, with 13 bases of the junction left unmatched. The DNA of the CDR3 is TGTGCCAGCAGCTACCGGGACAGGGAAGGGAAATGGTACTTC. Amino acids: CASSYRDREGKWYF.

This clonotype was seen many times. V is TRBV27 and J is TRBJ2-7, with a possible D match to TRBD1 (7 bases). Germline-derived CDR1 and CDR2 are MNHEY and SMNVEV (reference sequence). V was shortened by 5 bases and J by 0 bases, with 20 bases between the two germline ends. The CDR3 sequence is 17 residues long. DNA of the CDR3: TGTGCCAGCAGTCCTGGAGGGGGACAGACAAGCTCCTACGAGCAGTACTTC. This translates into CASSPGGGQTSSYEQYF.

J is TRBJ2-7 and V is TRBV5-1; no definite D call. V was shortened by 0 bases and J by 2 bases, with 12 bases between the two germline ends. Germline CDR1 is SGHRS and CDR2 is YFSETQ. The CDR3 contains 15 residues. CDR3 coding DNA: TGCGCCAGCAGCTTGGGGGGTTCTGCAGCCTACGAGCAGTACTTC. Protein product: CASSLGGSAAYEQYF. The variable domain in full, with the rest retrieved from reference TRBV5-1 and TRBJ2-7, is KAGVTQTPRYLIKTRGQQVTLSCSPISGHRSVSWYQQTPGQGLQFLFEYFSETQRNKGNFPGRFSGRQFSNSRSEMNVSTLELGDSALYLCASSLGGSAAYEQYFGPGTRLTVT.

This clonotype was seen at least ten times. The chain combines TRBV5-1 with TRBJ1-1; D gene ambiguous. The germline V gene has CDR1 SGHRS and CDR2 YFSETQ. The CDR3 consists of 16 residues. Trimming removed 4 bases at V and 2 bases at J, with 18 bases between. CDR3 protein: CASSLTATQINTEAFF. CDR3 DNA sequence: TGCGCCAGCAGCCTAACAGCAACCCAGATTAACACTGAAGCTTTCTTT. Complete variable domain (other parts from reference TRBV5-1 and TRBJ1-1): KAGVTQTPRYLIKTRGQQVTLSCSPISGHRSVSWYQQTPGQGLQFLFEYFSETQRNKGNFPGRFSGRQFSNSRSEMNVSTLELGDSALYLCASSLTATQINTEAFFGQGTRLTVV.

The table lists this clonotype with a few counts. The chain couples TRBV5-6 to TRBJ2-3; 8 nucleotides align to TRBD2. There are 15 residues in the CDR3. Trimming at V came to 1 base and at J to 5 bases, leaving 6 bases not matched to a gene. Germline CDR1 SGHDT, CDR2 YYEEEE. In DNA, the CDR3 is TGTGCCAGCAGCTTGTGGGCGGGAGGAAGAGATACGCAGTATTTT. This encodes CASSLWAGGRDTQYF.

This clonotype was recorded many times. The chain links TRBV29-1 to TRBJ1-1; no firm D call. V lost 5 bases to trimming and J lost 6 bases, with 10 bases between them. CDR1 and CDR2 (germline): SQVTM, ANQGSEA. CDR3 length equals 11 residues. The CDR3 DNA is TGCAGCGTTTCTCGGGGTGCTGAAGCTTTCTTT. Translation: CSVSRGAEAFF.

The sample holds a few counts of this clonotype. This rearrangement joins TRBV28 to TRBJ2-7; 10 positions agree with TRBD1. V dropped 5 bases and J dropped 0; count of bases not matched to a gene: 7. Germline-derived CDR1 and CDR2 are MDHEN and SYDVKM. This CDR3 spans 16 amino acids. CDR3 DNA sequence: TGTGCCAGCAGTCAAAAAGGGACAGGGGACTCCTACGAGCAGTACTTC. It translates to CASSQKGTGDSYEQYF.

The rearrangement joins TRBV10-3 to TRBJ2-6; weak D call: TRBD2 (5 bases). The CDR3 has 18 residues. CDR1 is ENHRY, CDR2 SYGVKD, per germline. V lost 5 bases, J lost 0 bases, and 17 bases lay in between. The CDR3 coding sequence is TGTGCCATCAGTTTAGACCCAGGCCGGGGCTCTGGGGCCAACGTCCTGACTTTC. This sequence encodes CAISLDPGRGSGANVLTF.

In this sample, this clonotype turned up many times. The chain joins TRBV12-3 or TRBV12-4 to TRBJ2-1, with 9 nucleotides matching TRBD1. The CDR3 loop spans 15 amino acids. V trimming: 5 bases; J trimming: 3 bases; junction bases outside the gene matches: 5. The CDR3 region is CASSKPGQGYNEQFF. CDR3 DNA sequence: TGTGCCAGCAGTAAACCGGGACAGGGCTACAATGAGCAGTTCTTC.

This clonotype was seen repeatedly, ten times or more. The CDR3 DNA reads as TGTGCCAGCAGCATGACACCGAGCGGAGGCTACACCTTC. Amino acids: CASSMTPSGGYTF. J is TRBJ1-2 and V is TRBV7-2, with D unresolved. Germline values: CDR1 SGHTA, CDR2 FQGNSA. The CDR3 is 13 amino acids. V was cut by 5 bases and J by 8 bases, with 15 bases left in between.

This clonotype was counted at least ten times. The CDR3 DNA reads as TGTGCCACCAGCTCTCTGAGACGGGAGACCCAGTACTTC. Translation gives CATSSLRRETQYF. The chain links TRBV15 to TRBJ2-5; D gene ambiguous. The length of the CDR3 is 13 residues. CDR1 and CDR2 (germline): LNHNV, YYDKDF (reference sequence). Trimming took off 5 bases at V and 5 bases at J, with 12 bases between the two ends.

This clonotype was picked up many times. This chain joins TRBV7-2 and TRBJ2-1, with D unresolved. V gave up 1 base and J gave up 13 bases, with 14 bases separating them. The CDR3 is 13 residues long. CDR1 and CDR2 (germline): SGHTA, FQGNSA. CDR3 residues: CASSLGGPTGQFF. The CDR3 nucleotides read TGTGCCAGCAGCTTAGGAGGCCCCACCGGACAGTTCTTC.

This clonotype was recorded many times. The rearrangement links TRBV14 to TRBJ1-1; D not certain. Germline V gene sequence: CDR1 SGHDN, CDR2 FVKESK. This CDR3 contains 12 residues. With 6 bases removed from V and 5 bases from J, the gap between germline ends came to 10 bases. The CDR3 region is CASRHLGTEAFF. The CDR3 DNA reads TGTGCCAGCAGGCACCTGGGAACTGAAGCTTTCTTT.

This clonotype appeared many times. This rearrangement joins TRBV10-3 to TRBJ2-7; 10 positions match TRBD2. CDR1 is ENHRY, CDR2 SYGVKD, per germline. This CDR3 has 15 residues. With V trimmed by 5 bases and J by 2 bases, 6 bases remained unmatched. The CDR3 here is CAISKGLANTYEQYF. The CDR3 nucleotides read TGTGCCATCAGTAAGGGACTAGCGAATACCTACGAGCAGTACTTC.

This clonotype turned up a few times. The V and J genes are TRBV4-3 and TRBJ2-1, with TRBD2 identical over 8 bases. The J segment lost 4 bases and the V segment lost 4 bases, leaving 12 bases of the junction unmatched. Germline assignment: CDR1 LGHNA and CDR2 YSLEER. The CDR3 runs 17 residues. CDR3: CASSRETSASGYNEQFF. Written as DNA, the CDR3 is TGCGCCAGCAGCCGAGAGACTAGCGCGAGCGGGTACAATGAGCAGTTCTTC.

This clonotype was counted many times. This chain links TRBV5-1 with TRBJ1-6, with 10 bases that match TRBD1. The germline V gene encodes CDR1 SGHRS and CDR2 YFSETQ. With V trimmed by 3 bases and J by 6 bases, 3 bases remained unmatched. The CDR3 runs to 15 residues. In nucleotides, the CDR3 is TGCGCCAGCAGCTCGGGGGACAGGGGTAATTCACCCCTCCACTTT. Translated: CASSSGDRGNSPLHF. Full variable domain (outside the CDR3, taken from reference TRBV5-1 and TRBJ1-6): KAGVTQTPRYLIKTRGQQVTLSCSPISGHRSVSWYQQTPGQGLQFLFEYFSETQRNKGNFPGRFSGRQFSNSRSEMNVSTLELGDSALYLCASSSGDRGNSPLHFGNGTRLTVT.

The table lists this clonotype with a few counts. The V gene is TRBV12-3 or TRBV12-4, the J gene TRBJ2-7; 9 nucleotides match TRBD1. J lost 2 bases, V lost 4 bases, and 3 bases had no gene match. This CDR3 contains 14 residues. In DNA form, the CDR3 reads TGTGCCAGCAGTTCAAACAGGGGGCCCTACGAGCAGTACTTC. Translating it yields CASSSNRGPYEQYF.

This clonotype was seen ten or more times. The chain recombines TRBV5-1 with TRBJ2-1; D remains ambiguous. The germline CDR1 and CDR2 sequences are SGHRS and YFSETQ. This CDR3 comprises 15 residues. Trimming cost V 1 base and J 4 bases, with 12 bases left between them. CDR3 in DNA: TGCGCCAGCAGCTTGATGGGCTTGGGATACAATGAGCAGTTCTTC. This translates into CASSLMGLGYNEQFF.